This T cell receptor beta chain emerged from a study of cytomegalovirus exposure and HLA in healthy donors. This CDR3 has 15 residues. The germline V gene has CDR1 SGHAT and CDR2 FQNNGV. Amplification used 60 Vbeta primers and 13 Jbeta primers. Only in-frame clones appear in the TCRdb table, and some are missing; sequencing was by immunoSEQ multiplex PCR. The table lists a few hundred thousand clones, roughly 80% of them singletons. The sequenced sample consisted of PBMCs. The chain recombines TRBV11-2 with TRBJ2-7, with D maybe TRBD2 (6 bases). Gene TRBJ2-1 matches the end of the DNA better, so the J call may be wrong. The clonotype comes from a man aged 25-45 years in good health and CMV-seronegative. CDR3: CASSLARGRHNEQFF. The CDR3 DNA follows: TGTGCCAGCAGCTTAGCACGGGGGAGACACAATGAGCAGTTCTTC.